Following are 24 T cell receptor beta chains from one sample sequenced in a study of blood T cells in healthy people across ages. Primed by a sample-barcoded 5' primer and a J-beta primer mix, a second PCR proceeded for about 6 to 12 cycles. One entry per CDR3 protein results from TCRdb running MiXCR on the 5' RACE reads. The sample holds approximately 1.5 million distinct CDR3 sequences, 35% to 45% seen once. The sequenced material came from blood. These receptors were taken from a woman between 18 and 30 years old in good health.

This chain connects TRBV4-3 to TRBJ2-1; a weak D match, TRBD2 (5 bases). The V end lost 1 base, the J end lost 8 bases, and 9 bases lay between the germline ends. The CDR3 length is 13 residues. Germline assignment: CDR1 LGHNA and CDR2 YSLEER. The CDR3 sequence: CASSQVGEDEQFF. CDR3 bases: TGCGCCAGCAGCCAAGTGGGAGAGGATGAGCAGTTCTTC.

This clonotype has just a few counts. The chain links TRBV6-5 to TRBJ2-2; 8 nucleotides line up with TRBD1. The CDR3 has 13 amino acids. Germline loops: CDR1 MNHEY, CDR2 SVGAGI. V lost 6 bases, J lost 3 bases, and 0 bases stayed unmatched. CDR3 sequence: CASRQGDTGELFF. The CDR3 nucleotides are TGTGCCAGCAGACAGGGGGACACCGGGGAGCTGTTTTTT.

V usage is TRBV7-9 and J usage is TRBJ2-5; TRBD2 matches 12 bases. This CDR3 contains 18 residues. Unmatched junction bases numbered 20, after V lost 4 bases and J lost 11 bases. Germline V gene lookup returns CDR1 SEHNR and CDR2 FQNEAQ (reference sequence). Here the CDR3 reads CASSSTTSGGPPHYEQYF. In nucleotides, the CDR3 is TGTGCCAGCAGCTCAACAACTAGCGGGGGGCCCCCTCATTATGAGCAGTACTTC.

In DNA form, the CDR3 reads TGTGCCAGCTCCGCCGGCGCGGCTAATGAAAAACTGTTTTTT. It translates to CASSAGAANEKLFF. The chain has TRBV19 and TRBJ1-4; D call uncertain. The CDR3 length is 14 residues. Between the trimmed V and J ends, which lost 9 bases and 3 bases, there was a span of 14 bases. Germline V gene sequence: CDR1 LNHDA, CDR2 SQIVND (reference sequence).

This clonotype was observed a handful of times. Here the CDR3 DNA reads TGCAGTGCTAGAGATCCGCAGGCCGCCAAAAACATTCAGTACTTC. As protein: CSARDPQAAKNIQYF. V is TRBV20-1 and J is TRBJ2-4; D gene uncertain. Between the trimmed V and J ends, which lost 0 bases and 1 base, there was a span of 10 bases. The germline gives CDR1 DFQATT, CDR2 SNEGSKA (reference sequence). The CDR3 contains 15 residues.

The rearrangement links TRBV12-3 or TRBV12-4 to TRBJ1-2; no definite D call. The CDR3 has 16 residues. Trimming stripped 3 bases from V and 8 bases from J, with 22 bases between. The chain's CDR3 is CASSFKIDVRISGYTF. For the CDR3, the DNA is TGTGCCAGCAGTTTTAAGATTGATGTTAGGATTAGCGGCTACACCTTC.

The genes are TRBV7-2 and TRBJ2-5; TRBD2 might be the D (6 bases). The V and J ends lost 7 bases and 4 bases respectively, with 19 bases between them. The CDR3 consists of 15 residues. Germline loops: CDR1 SGHTA, CDR2 FQGNSA. The CDR3 region is CASTTDYLPGETQYF. The CDR3 DNA reads TGTGCCAGCACCACGGACTACCTTCCAGGAGAGACCCAGTACTTC.

For the CDR3, the DNA is TGCAGTGCAGTACAGACGGGGGCTGCTGTGGCTTTCTTT. This translates into CSAVQTGAAVAFF. The J gene is TRBJ1-1, the V gene TRBV20-1, with D possibly matching TRBD1 (6 bases). This CDR3 spans 13 amino acids. Germline-derived CDR1 and CDR2 are DFQATT and SNEGSKA (reference sequence). V was clipped by 6 bases and J by 11 bases, with 22 bases between them.

In this sample, this clonotype turned up many times. The V gene is TRBV6-2 or TRBV6-3, the J gene TRBJ2-1; D gene unclear. Looked up from germline, CDR1 is MNHEY and CDR2 is SVGEGT. Trimming cost V 0 bases and J 5 bases, with 8 bases left between them. This CDR3 spans 14 amino acids. The CDR3 sequence is CASSYSDQNNEQFF. In DNA form, the CDR3 reads TGTGCCAGCAGTTACTCGGACCAGAACAATGAGCAGTTCTTC.

This clonotype was seen once. V and J are TRBV27 and TRBJ2-1, with 8 bases lining up with TRBD1. Germline CDR1 MNHEY, CDR2 SMNVEV (reference sequence). This CDR3 spans 13 amino acids. The V gene end was trimmed by 6 bases and the J gene end by 7 bases; junction bases not matched to a gene: 5. The DNA for the CDR3 is TGTGCCAGCAGGACAGGGGTGAATAATGAGCAGTTCTTC. Protein product: CASRTGVNNEQFF.

The chain is built from TRBV4-1 and TRBJ1-1; D not certain. Germline loops: CDR1 MGHRA, CDR2 YSYEKL. V was shortened by 0 bases and J by 1 base, with 9 bases between the two germline ends. The CDR3 covers 15 residues. CDR3 coding DNA: TGCGCCAGCAGCCAAGAGTGGCAGCAGAACACTGAAGCTTTCTTT. Amino acids: CASSQEWQQNTEAFF.

The J gene is TRBJ2-5, the V gene TRBV20-1; possible D gene TRBD2, 5 bases. Deletions cut 0 bases from V and 3 bases from J, with 14 bases between. The length of the CDR3 is 15 residues. Germline CDR1 and CDR2: DFQATT and SNEGSKA (reference sequence). CDR3 loop: CSARDRAGFEETQYF. The CDR3 DNA reads as TGCAGTGCTAGAGATCGGGCGGGTTTCGAAGAGACCCAGTACTTC.

This clonotype has only a few counts. The CDR3 here is CASSQDPAGGPDEQYF. In DNA, the CDR3 is TGCGCCAGCAGCCAAGATCCAGCGGGAGGGCCTGACGAGCAGTACTTC. The rearrangement joins TRBV4-3 to TRBJ2-7, with 10 bases lining up with TRBD2. Trimming took 0 bases from V and 5 from J; bases not matched to a gene: 7. The CDR3 sequence is 16 residues long. Germline CDR1 is LGHNA and CDR2 is YSLEER.

This clonotype has just a few counts. This rearrangement joins TRBV27 to TRBJ2-1; 9 positions match TRBD2. With 1 base clipped from V and 8 bases from J, the junction kept 6 bases outside the gene matches. CDR3 length equals 15 residues. CDR1 and CDR2 from the germline V gene are MNHEY and SMNVEV (reference sequence). Here the CDR3 DNA reads TGTGCCAGCAGTTTATTGGCTAGCGGGGCGTATGAGCAGTTCTTC. This sequence encodes CASSLLASGAYEQFF.

This clonotype came up a few times. The rearrangement links TRBV30 to TRBJ2-1; 10 bases are a match to TRBD2. The CDR3 extends over 14 amino acids. With 2 bases clipped from V and 8 bases from J, the junction kept 6 bases outside the gene matches. CDR1 and CDR2 (germline): GTSNPN, SVGIG (reference sequence). Written as DNA, the CDR3 is TGTGCCTGGAGTCTCAGCGGGGGGGTGCATGAGCAGTTCTTC. It yields the protein CAWSLSGGVHEQFF.

The CDR3: CASSSWLEAFF. The CDR3 coding sequence is TGTGCCAGCAGCTCCTGGCTTGAAGCTTTCTTT. The chain uses TRBV7-2 and TRBJ1-1; D remains ambiguous. The length of the CDR3 is 11 residues. The germline V and J ends were trimmed by 4 bases and 7 bases, with 7 bases remaining between them. In germline, CDR1 is SGHTA, CDR2 FQGNSA.

The chain carries TRBV29-1 and TRBJ2-7, with D possibly matching TRBD1 (5 bases). Germline-derived CDR1 and CDR2 are SQVTM and ANQGSEA. CDR3 length: 14 residues. With 6 bases removed from V and 2 bases from J, the gap between germline ends came to 17 bases. Written as DNA, the CDR3 is TGCAGCGTAGCCTTAAGGGGCGGAACCTACGAGCAGTACTTC. Its protein product is CSVALRGGTYEQYF.

The chain links TRBV7-9 to TRBJ1-1; D is uncertain. The germline V gene has CDR1 SEHNR and CDR2 FQNEAQ (reference sequence). The CDR3 spans 16 residues. Trimming cost V 5 bases and J 4 bases, with 20 bases left between them. CDR3 sequence reads: CASSVKRVARGTEAFF. The DNA for the CDR3 is TGTGCCAGCAGCGTAAAGAGGGTAGCCCGGGGCACTGAAGCTTTCTTT. The full variable domain, with the rest looked up from reference TRBV7-9 and TRBJ1-1, is DTGVSQNPRHKITKRGQNVTFRCDPISEHNRLYWYRQTLGQGPEFLTYFQNEAQLEKSRLLSDRFSAERPKGSFSTLEIQRTEQGDSAMYLCASSVKRVARGTEAFFGQGTRLTVV.

This clonotype appeared a few times. DNA for the CDR3: TGTGCCAGCAGCGGGACAGGGGACTACGAGCAGTACTTC. It yields the protein CASSGTGDYEQYF. V gene TRBV6-2 or TRBV6-3 combines with J gene TRBJ2-7, with 10 bases fitting TRBD1. Trimming took 6 bases from V and 3 from J; bases not matched to a gene: 2. Per the germline V gene, CDR1 is MNHEY and CDR2 is SVGEGT. The CDR3 runs 13 residues.

The chain links TRBV12-3 or TRBV12-4 to TRBJ1-1, with a possible D match to TRBD1 (6 bases). Trimming cost V 5 bases and J 7 bases, with 14 bases left between them. This CDR3 has 13 amino acids. The CDR3 DNA sequence: TGTGCCAGCAGTAACGGACAGCCGATTGAAGCTTTCTTT. Translating gives CASSNGQPIEAFF.

The CDR3 sequence: CASSFSGVETNEQYF. The CDR3 bases are TGTGCCAGCAGCTTTAGCGGGGTAGAGACCAATGAGCAGTACTTC. The chain carries TRBV7-2 and TRBJ2-7; 8 positions agree with TRBD2. This CDR3 contains 15 residues. V lost 3 bases to trimming and J lost 7 bases; unmatched junction nucleotides: 11. From germline, CDR1 is SGHTA and CDR2 FQGNSA.

This clonotype was observed many times. The chain couples TRBV12-3 or TRBV12-4 to TRBJ1-5; 7 nucleotides line up with TRBD1. V was pared by 5 bases and J by 3 bases, with 4 bases of the junction left unmatched. This CDR3 has 14 residues. As DNA, the CDR3 is TGTGCCAGCAGTCGTGACAGGGTCAATCAGCCCCAGCATTTT. This encodes CASSRDRVNQPQHF.

This clonotype has a handful of counts. The CDR3 DNA reads TGTGCCAGCAGCAACCTTGTGAAGGGCCTTTCGAACACCGGGGAGCTGTTTTTT. It translates to CASSNLVKGLSNTGELFF. V is TRBV7-2 and J is TRBJ2-2; no firm D call. The V end was cut by 5 bases, the J end by 0 bases, with 19 bases between. The CDR3 loop spans 18 amino acids. Germline CDR1 is SGHTA and CDR2 is FQGNSA.

The chain is built from TRBV7-6 and TRBJ2-5; D is undetermined. The length of the CDR3 is 12 residues. Germline V CDR1 and CDR2: SGHVS, FNYEAQ. Trimming pared 4 bases from V and 4 bases from J, leaving 7 bases between. The CDR3 coding sequence is TGTGCCAGCAGCTGGCCGTTAGAGACCCAGTACTTC. Its translation: CASSWPLETQYF.